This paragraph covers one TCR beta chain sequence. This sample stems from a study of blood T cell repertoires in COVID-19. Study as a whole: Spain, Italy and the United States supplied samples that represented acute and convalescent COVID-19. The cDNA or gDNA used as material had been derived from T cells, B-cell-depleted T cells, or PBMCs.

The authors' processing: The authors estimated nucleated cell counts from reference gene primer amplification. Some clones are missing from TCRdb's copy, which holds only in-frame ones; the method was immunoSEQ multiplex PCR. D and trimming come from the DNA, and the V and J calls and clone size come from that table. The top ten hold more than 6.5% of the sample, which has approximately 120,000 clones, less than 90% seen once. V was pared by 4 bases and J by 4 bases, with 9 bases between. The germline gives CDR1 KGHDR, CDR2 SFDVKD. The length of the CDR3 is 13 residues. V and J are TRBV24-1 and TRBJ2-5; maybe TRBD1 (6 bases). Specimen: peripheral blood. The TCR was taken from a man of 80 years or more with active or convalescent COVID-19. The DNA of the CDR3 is TGTGCCACCAGTGACGCAGGGGTAGAGACCCAGTACTTC. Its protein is CATSDAGVETQYF.